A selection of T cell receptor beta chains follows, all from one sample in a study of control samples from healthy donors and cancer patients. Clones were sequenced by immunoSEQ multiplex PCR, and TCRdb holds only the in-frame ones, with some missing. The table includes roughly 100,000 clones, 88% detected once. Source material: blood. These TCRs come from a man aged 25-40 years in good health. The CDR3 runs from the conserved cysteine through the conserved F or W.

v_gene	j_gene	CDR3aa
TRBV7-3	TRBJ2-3	CASSRDSTDTQYF
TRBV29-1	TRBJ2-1	CSVLSSLYNEQFF
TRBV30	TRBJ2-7	CAWSVPGQGPYEQYF
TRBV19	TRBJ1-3	CASTHDGLSGNTIYF
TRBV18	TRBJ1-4	CASSPPVGRAREKLFF
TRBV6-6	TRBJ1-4	CASSPSGSLRLNEKLFF
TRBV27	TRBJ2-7	CASSLRVVRGIYEQYF
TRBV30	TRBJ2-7	CAWSVPPLVEQYF
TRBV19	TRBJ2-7	CASSIIVGDEQYF
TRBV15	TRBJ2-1	CATSRDVIVYNEQFF
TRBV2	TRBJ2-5	CASSEIQGIVAQYF
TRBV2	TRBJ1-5	CASRFQPGEGNQPQHF
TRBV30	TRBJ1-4	CAWSDGKINEKLFF
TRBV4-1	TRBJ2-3	CASSQVADTQYF
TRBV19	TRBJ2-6	CASREWGTGYSGANVLTF
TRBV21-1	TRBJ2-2	CAILPAANTGELFF
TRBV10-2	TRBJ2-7	CASSDPLTSSEQYF
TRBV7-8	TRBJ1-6	CASSRVGTGGKYNSPLHF
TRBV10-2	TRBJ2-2	CASSELSGELFF
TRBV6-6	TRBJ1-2	CASSPTGDYGYTF
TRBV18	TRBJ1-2	CASSPGGDYGYTF
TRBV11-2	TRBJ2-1	CASSLGYDEQFF
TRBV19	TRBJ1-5	CASSPGTTPGGSNQPQHF
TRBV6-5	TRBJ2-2	CASTLDSPGGELFF
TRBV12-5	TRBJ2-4	CASGLVGDGELAKNIQYF
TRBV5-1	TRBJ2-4	CASSLRTDLRFENIQYF
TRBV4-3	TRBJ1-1	CASSQIQGQGTEAFF
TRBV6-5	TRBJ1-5	CTSSYSPPQHNQPQHF
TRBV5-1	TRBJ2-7	CASSLALSYEQYF
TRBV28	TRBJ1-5	CASSIYGTHQPQHF